The present entry profiles one TCR beta chain with its context. Its matching antigen is unknown. The data belong to a study of T cell responses to AZD1222 COVID-19 vaccine. Study outcomes and limitations: Donors were mostly white British, more females; clonal diversity possibly underestimated. Mapped onto spike, vaccine-associated CD4 TCRs spanned it and were dominant at 160-218 and 743-854.

Germline-derived CDR1 and CDR2 are MNHEY and SVGAGI. This CDR3 is 13 amino acids long. The V and J ends lost 6 bases and 8 bases, in that order; junction bases with no gene match: 6. Clones were sequenced by immunoSEQ multiplex PCR, and TCRdb holds only the in-frame ones, with some missing. Of about 49,000 clones in the sample, 79% were seen once. The chain recombines TRBV6-5 with TRBJ2-1; 8 bases fit TRBD1. The source of this sequence is an adult in good health. The input for sequencing was peripheral blood, taken on day 0 of MenACWY control vaccination. CDR3: CASSRDRGDEQFF. The DNA of the CDR3 is TGTGCCAGCAGCCGAGACAGGGGCGATGAGCAGTTCTTC.